The rows below give T cell receptor beta chains drawn from one sample of a study of cytomegalovirus exposure and HLA in healthy donors. Generated by immunoSEQ multiplex PCR, the TCRdb table keeps only in-frame clones and is missing some. The sample includes around 120,000 clones, roughly four fifths of them seen just once. Material for sequencing was PBMCs. The receptors come from a woman aged 25 to 39 in good health and CMV-seropositive. Each CDR3 is given without its conserved first and last residue. Each record gives: V gene, J gene, CDR3 protein.

v_gene: TRBV28; j_gene: TRBJ1-5; CDR3aa: ASSHVGGGQGPYSNQPQH
v_gene: TRBV4-1; j_gene: TRBJ2-5; CDR3aa: ASSQDPGGAFETQY
v_gene: TRBV4-1; j_gene: TRBJ2-5; CDR3aa: ASSQEGTVQETQY
v_gene: TRBV5-1; j_gene: TRBJ2-7; CDR3aa: ASSWGGQGANEQY
v_gene: TRBV9; j_gene: TRBJ2-5; CDR3aa: ASSVGGGWETQY
v_gene: TRBV5-1; j_gene: TRBJ2-3; CDR3aa: ASSLYGGSTDTQY
v_gene: TRBV19; j_gene: TRBJ2-1; CDR3aa: ASSRRGNEQF
v_gene: TRBV11-3; j_gene: TRBJ2-2; CDR3aa: ASSARTGGTGELF
v_gene: TRBV19; j_gene: TRBJ2-5; CDR3aa: ASSIVRTGLQETQY
v_gene: TRBV6-5; j_gene: TRBJ2-4; CDR3aa: ASSHGQGGIQY
v_gene: TRBV2; j_gene: TRBJ2-3; CDR3aa: ASKPAGNPPDTQY
v_gene: TRBV28; j_gene: TRBJ2-1; CDR3aa: ASSGSSMINNEQF
v_gene: TRBV11-2; j_gene: TRBJ2-5; CDR3aa: ASSTSDRGGKTQY
v_gene: TRBV12-2; j_gene: TRBJ2-5; CDR3aa: ASRPRRGRIYFAADSQETQY
v_gene: TRBV11-2; j_gene: TRBJ2-7; CDR3aa: ASSLGVSSSYEQY
v_gene: TRBV6-1; j_gene: TRBJ1-5; CDR3aa: ASSNHDRLNQPQH
v_gene: TRBV9; j_gene: TRBJ1-5; CDR3aa: ASSPGPGSNQPQH
v_gene: TRBV5-1; j_gene: TRBJ2-1; CDR3aa: ASSLGAGDVGRNEQF
v_gene: TRBV19; j_gene: TRBJ1-6; CDR3aa: ASRSVGSYNSPLH
v_gene: TRBV7-2; j_gene: TRBJ2-5; CDR3aa: ASSPTAFQETQY
v_gene: TRBV7-6; j_gene: TRBJ2-5; CDR3aa: ASSGGGGVVSETQY
v_gene: TRBV29-1; j_gene: TRBJ1-2; CDR3aa: SEWQGANYGYT
v_gene: TRBV18; j_gene: TRBJ2-2; CDR3aa: ASSPQMILAGGTGELF
v_gene: TRBV4-3; j_gene: TRBJ1-2; CDR3aa: ASSLQAGVAYGYT
v_gene: TRBV5-1; j_gene: TRBJ2-5; CDR3aa: ASSLELAEETQY
v_gene: TRBV29-1; j_gene: TRBJ2-5; CDR3aa: SVGPQETQY